Below, 24 T cell receptor beta chains from the same sample are listed, as sequenced in a study of CD8 T cells in ankylosing spondylitis. In TCRdb, the 5' RACE reads were re-called with MiXCR into one record per CDR3 protein. This table has nearly 350,000 distinct CDR3 sequences, approximately 14% appearing once. The sequencing sample was made of blood, either unsorted or a sorted T cell fraction (not recorded which). These receptors all come from a male donor with ankylosing spondylitis or in good health (not recorded which).

This clonotype was detected many times. The chain has TRBV5-1 and TRBJ1-1, with 8 bases matching TRBD1. V dropped 0 bases and J dropped 10; count of bases not matched to a gene: 11. The CDR3 has 15 residues. In germline, CDR1 is SGHRS, CDR2 YFSETQ. CDR3 sequence reads: CASSLATPGQAGAFF. CDR3 in DNA: TGCGCCAGCAGCTTGGCCACCCCGGGACAGGCGGGAGCTTTCTTT.

The chain links TRBV7-7 to TRBJ2-3; D possibly corresponds to TRBD2 (6 bases). Germline V gives CDR1 SSHAT, CDR2 FNYEAQ (reference sequence). CDR3 length equals 14 residues. V dropped 5 bases and J dropped 0 bases, with 9 bases sitting between them. CDR3 protein: CASSPGGSTDTQYF. CDR3 bases: TGTGCCAGCAGCCCCGGGGGTAGCACAGATACGCAGTATTTT. Full variable domain (outside the CDR3, taken from reference TRBV7-7 and TRBJ2-3): GAGVSQSPRYKVTKRGQDVTLRCDPISSHATLYWYQQALGQGPEFLTYFNYEAQPDKSGLPSDRFSAERPEGSISTLTIQRTEQRDSAMYRCASSPGGSTDTQYFGPGTRLTVL.

This chain links TRBV5-1 with TRBJ2-7; D may be TRBD2 (5 bases). This CDR3 is built from 14 residues. Trimming cost V 3 bases and J 3 bases, with 13 bases left between them. The germline CDR1 and CDR2 sequences are SGHRS and YFSETQ. CDR3 in amino acids: CASSSGGFFYEQYF. CDR3 sequence (DNA): TGCGCCAGCAGCTCCGGCGGGTTCTTCTACGAGCAGTACTTC.

This clonotype was seen a few times. This chain links TRBV29-1 with TRBJ1-1; D is perhaps TRBD1 (5 bases). With 2 bases removed from V and 4 bases from J, the gap between germline ends came to 8 bases. In germline, CDR1 is SQVTM, CDR2 ANQGSEA. The CDR3 is made up of 12 amino acids. CDR3 nucleotides: TGCAGCGTTGAAAGAGGGGCCACTGAAGCTTTCTTT. This sequence encodes CSVERGATEAFF.

Here the CDR3 DNA reads TGTGCCAGCAGCTTAACTCCACGCCGGGACAGGGCCTACAATGAGCAGTTCTTC. It yields the protein CASSLTPRRDRAYNEQFF. This chain joins TRBV7-8 and TRBJ2-1; 9 bases are a match to TRBD1. CDR1 and CDR2 from the germline V gene are SGHVS and FQNEAQ. CDR3 length: 18 residues. V lost 2 bases to trimming and J lost 2 bases; unmatched junction nucleotides: 10.

This clonotype was seen more than once but under ten times. This chain links TRBV12-3 or TRBV12-4 with TRBJ2-3, with TRBD1 identical over 8 bases. The CDR3 covers 16 residues. The trim removed 5 bases at V and 1 base at J, leaving 8 bases unmatched. CDR3 sequence reads: CASSTTDREGTDTQYF. The CDR3 DNA is TGTGCCAGCAGTACAACGGACAGGGAAGGCACAGATACGCAGTATTTT.

This clonotype was seen only a few times. The V call is TRBV12-3 or TRBV12-4, the J call TRBJ2-3; TRBD1 might be the D (6 bases). Trimming took off 4 bases at V and 0 bases at J, with 8 bases between the two ends. The CDR3 consists of 14 residues. CDR3 residues: CASSWGHSTDTQYF. The DNA for the CDR3 is TGTGCCAGCAGTTGGGGACATAGCACAGATACGCAGTATTTT.

This clonotype was seen a few times. The rearrangement joins TRBV9 to TRBJ2-3; D is uncertain. V was shortened by 1 base and J by 4 bases, with 16 bases between the two germline ends. Germline-derived CDR1 and CDR2 are SGDLS and YYNGEE. The CDR3 spans 16 residues. CDR3 in amino acids: CASSVPEYYVADTQYF. The DNA of the CDR3 is TGTGCCAGCAGCGTACCGGAATATTACGTGGCAGATACGCAGTATTTT.

The chain is built from TRBV6-1 and TRBJ1-2; D perhaps matches TRBD1 (5 bases). The V gene's germline CDR1 is MNHNS and CDR2 SASEGT. The V end lost 4 bases, the J end lost 4 bases, and 16 bases lay between the germline ends. This CDR3 is built from 15 residues. The CDR3 is CASSVGTVKGYGYTF. CDR3 in DNA: TGTGCCAGCAGTGTGGGGACGGTTAAGGGCTATGGCTACACCTTC.

This clonotype turned up a few times. This CDR3 is CSTAGTGEKTQYF. CDR3 DNA sequence: TGCAGTACCGCCGGGACAGGTGAAAAGACCCAGTACTTC. V and J are TRBV20-1 and TRBJ2-5; 8 positions match TRBD1. Germline values: CDR1 DFQATT, CDR2 SNEGSKA (reference sequence). The V gene end was trimmed by 8 bases and the J gene end by 6 bases; junction bases not matched to a gene: 11. The CDR3 has 13 residues.

The V call is TRBV5-1, the J call TRBJ1-3, with TRBD1 as a possible D gene (5 bases). The germline V gene has CDR1 SGHRS and CDR2 YFSETQ. Trimming left V 4 bases short and J 1 base short, with 18 bases between. The CDR3 runs 17 residues. The CDR3, as DNA: TGCGCCAGCAGCCAGCTCTTGTACAGGCGGTCTGGAAACACCATATATTTT. Encoded protein: CASSQLLYRRSGNTIYF.

This clonotype showed up just once. The genes are TRBV7-9 and TRBJ2-7; no definite D call. Trimming shortened V by 0 bases and J by 5 bases, and 11 bases separated the two germline ends. The CDR3 has 14 amino acids. Per the germline V gene, CDR1 is SEHNR and CDR2 is FQNEAQ (reference sequence). This CDR3 is CASSLARLVNEQYF. Here the CDR3 DNA reads TGTGCCAGCAGCTTAGCGCGTCTGGTAAACGAGCAGTACTTC.

The rearrangement joins TRBV4-2 to TRBJ2-3; 9 nucleotides line up with TRBD2. With V trimmed by 0 bases and J by 4 bases, 20 bases remained unmatched. The germline V gene has CDR1 LGHNA and CDR2 YNFKEQ. The CDR3 runs to 21 residues. The CDR3 reads CASSQDSGGDLAGVLADTQYF. CDR3 in DNA: TGTGCCAGCAGCCAAGATTCGGGGGGTGATTTAGCGGGAGTTTTAGCAGATACGCAGTATTTT.

In its sample, this clonotype was seen a few times. The limits of the CDR3 on the DNA are not certain, so only TCRdb's listed CDR3 is given. This chain links TRBV6-1 with TRBJ2-6. The CDR3 sequence runs 16 residues, both termini included. Germline loops: CDR1 MNHNS, CDR2 SASEGT. Here the CDR3 reads CASTRSVGSGANVLTF.

The sample holds a few counts of this clonotype. The genes are TRBV7-2 and TRBJ1-1; D call uncertain. Per the germline V gene, CDR1 is SGHTA and CDR2 is FQGNSA. V was shortened by 1 base and J by 10 bases, with 13 bases between the two germline ends. The CDR3 consists of 13 residues. CDR3 loop: CASSLGERTSAFF. The CDR3 DNA reads TGTGCCAGCAGCTTAGGGGAGCGGACGTCAGCTTTCTTT. Full variable domain (missing parts from reference TRBV7-2 and TRBJ1-1): GAGVSQSPSNKVTEKGKDVELRCDPISGHTALYWYRQSLGQGLEFLIYFQGNSAPDKSGLPSDRFSAERTGGSVSTLTIQRTQQEDSAVYLCASSLGERTSAFFGQGTRLTVV.

The chain employs TRBV13 and TRBJ2-7, with D possibly TRBD1 on 6 matching bases. The CDR3 is 16 residues long. Trimming took 5 bases from V and 2 from J, leaving 19 bases between them. From germline, CDR1 is PRHDT and CDR2 FYEKMQ (reference sequence). CDR3 amino acids: CASSPSRQGIPYEQYF. CDR3 nucleotides: TGTGCCAGCAGCCCGAGTCGCCAGGGGATCCCCTACGAGCAGTACTTC.

The table lists this clonotype with a few counts. This rearrangement joins TRBV9 to TRBJ2-7, with D perhaps TRBD2 (6 bases). Trimming took off 0 bases at V and 5 bases at J, with 12 bases between the two ends. This CDR3 is 14 amino acids long. Germline V CDR1 and CDR2: SGDLS, YYNGEE. CDR3 sequence: CASSVGPSGDEQYF. The CDR3 coding sequence is TGTGCCAGCAGCGTAGGGCCCTCGGGGGACGAGCAGTACTTC.

The chain combines TRBV18 with TRBJ2-5; 12 bases are a match to TRBD1. V shed 3 bases, J shed 5 bases, and the junction held 10 bases outside the gene matches. The V gene's germline CDR1 is KGHSH and CDR2 LQKENI. The CDR3 sequence is 17 residues long. DNA for the CDR3: TGTGCCAGCTCACCTGCAACCGGGACAGGGGGCAGGGAGACCCAGTACTTC. It codes for CASSPATGTGGRETQYF.

The table lists this clonotype with a few counts. The chain employs TRBV5-1 and TRBJ2-1; the D call may be TRBD1 or TRBD2 (6 bases each). The CDR3 has 17 amino acids. V was cut by 0 bases and J by 0 bases, with 13 bases left in between. From germline, CDR1 is SGHRS and CDR2 YFSETQ. The CDR3 protein is CASSLGQEGTSYNEQFF. The CDR3 region has the DNA TGCGCCAGCAGCTTGGGACAGGAGGGGACCTCCTACAATGAGCAGTTCTTC.

This clonotype was counted between two and nine times. The chain employs TRBV25-1 and TRBJ2-1; 7 bases are a match to TRBD2. The CDR3 spans 17 residues. Germline-derived CDR1 and CDR2 are MGHDK and SYGVNS. V shed 1 base and J 0 bases; nucleotides not matched to a gene: 6. The CDR3 spells CASSELGGLSSYNEQFF. CDR3 coding DNA: TGTGCCAGCAGTGAATTGGGAGGGTTGAGCTCCTACAATGAGCAGTTCTTC.

This chain links TRBV20-1 with TRBJ2-3, with a possible D match to TRBD2 (6 bases). V was clipped by 6 bases and J by 6 bases, with 22 bases between them. Germline lookup yields CDR1 DFQATT and CDR2 SNEGSKA (reference sequence). The CDR3 runs to 15 residues. This chain's CDR3 is CSARDFHRVGDTQYF. The CDR3 nucleotides read TGCAGTGCGAGGGACTTTCACCGAGTAGGGGATACGCAGTATTTT.

This rearrangement joins TRBV7-4 to TRBJ1-3, with 10 positions matching TRBD1. The J segment lost 5 bases and the V segment lost 5 bases, leaving 3 bases of the junction unmatched. Germline CDR1 reads SGHVT; CDR2 reads SQSDAQ. The CDR3 spans 14 residues. The CDR3 is CASSATGGRNTIYF. The DNA of the CDR3 is TGTGCCAGCAGCGCGACAGGGGGCAGAAACACCATATATTTT.

This clonotype was counted only a few times. The chain combines TRBV4-1 with TRBJ1-6, with a possible D match to TRBD1 (5 bases). V was pared by 0 bases and J by 7 bases, with 19 bases between. In germline, CDR1 is MGHRA, CDR2 YSYEKL. The CDR3 totals 18 residues. DNA of the CDR3: TGCGCCAGCAGCCAAGATGCTGTTCCGGGACCGAAGAATTCACCCCTCCACTTT. It translates to CASSQDAVPGPKNSPLHF.

The chain has TRBV7-9 and TRBJ2-3, with D unresolved. V shed 5 bases and J shed 6 bases, with 15 bases lying between them. CDR3 size: 14 residues. Germline CDR1 SEHNR, CDR2 FQNEAQ (reference sequence). CDR3 protein: CASSPVGLEDTQYF. DNA for the CDR3: TGTGCCAGCAGCCCCGTGGGCCTGGAGGATACGCAGTATTTT.